What follows describes a single TCR beta chain. The antigen remains undetermined. This sample was included in a study of cytomegalovirus exposure and HLA in healthy donors. Overall study findings and caveats: TCR association rates varied by HLA locus in a later analysis, with DRB1 highest and HLA-C lowest.

Regarding donors, all were healthy bone marrow donors. V was pared by 8 bases and J by 4 bases, with 20 bases between. Germline-derived CDR1 and CDR2 are SEHNR and FQNEAQ (reference sequence). The CDR3 contains 15 residues. PCR used 60 Vbeta primers and 13 Jbeta primers. Libraries were prepared by immunoSEQ multiplex PCR; TCRdb keeps only in-frame clonotypes and omits some of them. This table has over 70,000 clones, 70% appearing once. The sample comprised PBMCs. The clonotype was recovered from a woman aged 45-60 years in good health and CMV-seropositive. The chain uses TRBV7-9 and TRBJ2-5; perhaps TRBD1 as D (6 bases). CDR3 sequence reads: CASSASGARIETQYF. The CDR3 DNA sequence: TGTGCCAGCTCCGCGTCAGGGGCCCGGATAGAGACCCAGTACTTC.